This T cell receptor beta chain was captured in a study of STAT5B mutations in CD4+ large granular lymphocyte leukemia. At the level of the study: Among healthy controls, a particular HLA allele went with more CDR3 'QG' motifs.

In the study's own analysis: The detection floor for productive clonotype frequency was 2.59 x 10-5. Sequenced by immunoSEQ multiplex PCR; TCRdb stores in-frame clones only, minus some. V, J and clone size derive from that table, while D and trimming were established from the DNA sequence. This sample yields about 45,000 clones, of which 80% to 90% are seen a single time; about 3% belongs to the top ten. What was sequenced was CD4+ T cells from blood buffy coats. This receptor was taken from a human donor in good health.

The CDR3, as DNA: TGTGCCAGCTACAGTGGAGGGATGAACACTGAAGCTTTCTTT. It specifies CASYSGGMNTEAFF. The chain uses TRBV18 and TRBJ1-1; D gene ambiguous. Trimming stripped 7 bases from V and 0 bases from J, with 12 bases between. The germline CDR1 and CDR2 sequences are KGHSH and LQKENI. The CDR3 runs 14 residues.